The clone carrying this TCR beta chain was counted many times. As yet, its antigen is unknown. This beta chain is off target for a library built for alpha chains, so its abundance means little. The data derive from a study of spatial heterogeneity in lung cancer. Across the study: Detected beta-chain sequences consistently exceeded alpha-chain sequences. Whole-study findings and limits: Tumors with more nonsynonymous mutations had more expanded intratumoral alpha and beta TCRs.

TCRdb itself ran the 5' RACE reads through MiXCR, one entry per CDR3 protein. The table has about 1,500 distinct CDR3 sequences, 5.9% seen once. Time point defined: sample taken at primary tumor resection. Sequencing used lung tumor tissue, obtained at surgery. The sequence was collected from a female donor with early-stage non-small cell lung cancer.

CDR3 residues: CSADRGDYTF. The DNA of the CDR3 is TGCAGTGCTGACAGGGGAGACTACACCTTC. This chain joins TRBV20-1 and TRBJ1-2, with TRBD1 identical over 8 bases. The CDR3 length is 10 residues. Trimming took 5 bases from V and 10 from J; bases not matched to a gene: 3. CDR1 and CDR2 (germline): DFQATT, SNEGSKA (reference sequence).